Listed below are T cell receptor beta chains from one sample, sequenced in a study of T cell responses to AZD1222 COVID-19 vaccine. TCRdb's table, derived via immunoSEQ multiplex PCR, lists solely in-frame clones and lacks some. The sample yields 150,000 or so clones, just over 90% seen once. Sequences were derived from peripheral blood, sampled on day 0 of AZD1222 vaccination. The receptors come from an adult in good health. The CDR3 runs from the conserved cysteine through the conserved F or W. Each record gives: clone size, J gene, D gene, V gene, CDR3 protein, CDR3 DNA. D genes are given only for firm matches. Expanded clones get a size class; other rows say once, few or many, or leave the size out.

abundance: NA; j_gene: TRBJ1-2; d_gene: TRBD1; v_gene: TRBV2; CDR3aa: CASSERQGAWDGYTF; CDR3nt: TGTGCCAGCAGCGAAAGACAGGGGGCGTGGGATGGCTACACCTTC
abundance: once; j_gene: TRBJ2-7; d_gene: TRBD2; v_gene: TRBV6-9; CDR3aa: CASSYIFLGGYEQYF; CDR3nt: TGTGCCAGCAGTTATATATTCCTGGGAGGGTACGAGCAGTACTTC
abundance: NA; j_gene: TRBJ2-5; d_gene: TRBD1; v_gene: TRBV19; CDR3aa: CASRGQGASKTQYF; CDR3nt: TGTGCCAGTAGGGGACAGGGGGCAAGTAAGACCCAGTACTTC
abundance: NA; j_gene: TRBJ2-5; d_gene: TRBD2; v_gene: TRBV5-4; CDR3aa: CASSSGTSEQETQYF; CDR3nt: TGTGCCAGCAGCTCCGGGACTAGCGAACAAGAGACCCAGTACTTC
abundance: NA; j_gene: TRBJ2-6; d_gene: NA; v_gene: TRBV19; CDR3aa: CASRSLSSGANVLTF; CDR3nt: TGTGCCAGTAGATCTTTAAGCTCTGGGGCCAACGTCCTGACTTTC
abundance: NA; j_gene: TRBJ1-6; d_gene: NA; v_gene: TRBV14; CDR3aa: CASSQEMEVSPLHF; CDR3nt: TGTGCCAGCAGCCAAGAAATGGAGGTTTCACCCCTCCACTTT
abundance: NA; j_gene: TRBJ1-2; d_gene: TRBD1; v_gene: TRBV6-5; CDR3aa: CASYSDRGSGYTF; CDR3nt: TGTGCCAGCTATTCAGACAGGGGGTCGGGCTACACCTTC
abundance: NA; j_gene: TRBJ1-5; d_gene: NA; v_gene: TRBV15; CDR3aa: CATSRDLQSHGSNQPQHF; CDR3nt: TGTGCCACCAGCAGAGATCTTCAAAGTCACGGCTCCAATCAGCCCCAGCATTTT
abundance: NA; j_gene: TRBJ1-1; d_gene: NA; v_gene: TRBV18; CDR3aa: CASSGLGVGTEAFF; CDR3nt: TGTGCCAGCTCAGGATTAGGGGTAGGCACTGAAGCTTTCTTT
abundance: NA; j_gene: TRBJ1-2; d_gene: NA; v_gene: TRBV5-6; CDR3aa: CASSLAGARGYTF; CDR3nt: TGTGCCAGCAGCTTGGCGGGGGCGCGGGGCTACACCTTC
abundance: NA; j_gene: TRBJ2-5; d_gene: NA; v_gene: TRBV21-1; CDR3aa: CASSKALRLAGGKTQYF; CDR3nt: TGTGCCAGCAGCAAAGCGCTTCGACTAGCGGGAGGAAAGACCCAGTACTTC
abundance: once; j_gene: TRBJ1-4; d_gene: NA; v_gene: TRBV5-5; CDR3aa: CASSWQGYTNEKLFF; CDR3nt: TGTGCCAGCAGCTGGCAGGGGTATACTAATGAAAAACTGTTTTTT
abundance: NA; j_gene: TRBJ2-5; d_gene: NA; v_gene: TRBV5-1; CDR3aa: CASSTTGFETQYF; CDR3nt: TGCGCCAGCAGCACGACAGGTTTTGAGACCCAGTACTTC
abundance: NA; j_gene: TRBJ2-7; d_gene: NA; v_gene: TRBV5-8; CDR3aa: CASSLEGF; CDR3nt: TGTGCCAGCAGCTTGGAGGGCTTC
abundance: NA; j_gene: TRBJ1-3; d_gene: TRBD1; v_gene: TRBV7-9; CDR3aa: CASSGRQGDTIYF; CDR3nt: TGTGCCAGCAGCGGCAGACAGGGAGACACCATATATTTT
abundance: once; j_gene: TRBJ2-6; d_gene: TRBD1; v_gene: TRBV3-1/TRBV3-2; CDR3aa: CASSQVGGQGTGSRANVLTF; CDR3nt: TGTGCCAGCAGCCAAGTTGGGGGACAGGGGACAGGCTCTAGGGCCAACGTCCTGACTTTC
abundance: once; j_gene: TRBJ1-3; d_gene: TRBD1; v_gene: TRBV4-2; CDR3aa: CASSQDNRGLNTIYF; CDR3nt: TGTGCCAGCAGCCAAGATAACAGGGGGCTTAACACCATATATTTT
abundance: NA; j_gene: TRBJ1-2; d_gene: NA; v_gene: TRBV10-3; CDR3aa: CASCGGYGYTF; CDR3nt: TGTGCCAGTTGCGGGGGCTATGGCTACACCTTC
abundance: NA; j_gene: TRBJ2-3; d_gene: TRBD2; v_gene: TRBV15; CDR3aa: CATSLSGRPTDTQYF; CDR3nt: TGTGCCACCAGTCTTAGCGGGAGACCCACAGATACGCAGTATTTT
abundance: once; j_gene: TRBJ1-5; d_gene: TRBD1; v_gene: TRBV28; CDR3aa: CASSSGYRGNQPQHF; CDR3nt: TGTGCCAGCAGTTCAGGATACAGGGGAAATCAGCCCCAGCATTTT
abundance: NA; j_gene: TRBJ2-7; d_gene: TRBD1; v_gene: TRBV28; CDR3aa: CASSAPGTGWDEQYF; CDR3nt: TGTGCCAGCAGTGCCCCCGGGACAGGTTGGGACGAGCAGTACTTC
abundance: NA; j_gene: TRBJ1-2; d_gene: NA; v_gene: TRBV6-5; CDR3aa: CASKAGREGYGYTF; CDR3nt: TGTGCCAGCAAGGCGGGCAGGGAGGGCTATGGCTACACCTTC
abundance: NA; j_gene: TRBJ2-7; d_gene: TRBD2; v_gene: TRBV7-2; CDR3aa: CASTPRNLAGRNEQYF; CDR3nt: TGTGCCAGCACCCCAAGGAATCTAGCGGGAAGAAACGAGCAGTACTTC
abundance: NA; j_gene: TRBJ1-2; d_gene: NA; v_gene: TRBV7-8; CDR3aa: CASSLSGQSNYGYTF; CDR3nt: TGTGCCAGCAGCTTATCAGGGCAGAGCAACTATGGCTACACCTTC
abundance: NA; j_gene: TRBJ2-3; d_gene: NA; v_gene: TRBV24-1; CDR3aa: CATAGSLSTDTQYF; CDR3nt: TGTGCCACCGCGGGATCCCTTAGCACAGATACGCAGTATTTT
abundance: NA; j_gene: TRBJ1-1; d_gene: NA; v_gene: TRBV2; CDR3aa: CASSSQANTEAFF; CDR3nt: TGTGCCAGCAGTAGCCAGGCTAACACTGAAGCTTTCTTT
abundance: NA; j_gene: TRBJ1-1; d_gene: NA; v_gene: TRBV6-6; CDR3aa: CASSTPNTEAFF; CDR3nt: TGTGCCAGCAGTACACCGAACACTGAAGCTTTCTTT
abundance: once; j_gene: TRBJ2-7; d_gene: NA; v_gene: TRBV10-3; CDR3aa: CAITSNGGYEQYF; CDR3nt: TGTGCCATCACCTCAAATGGCGGCTACGAGCAGTACTTC
abundance: NA; j_gene: TRBJ1-4; d_gene: NA; v_gene: TRBV7-5; CDR3aa: CVRSPRAFLPLKKLFF; CDR3nt: TGTGTCAGAAGCCCCCGGGCCTTTCTCCCTTTGAAAAAACTGTTTTTT
abundance: NA; j_gene: TRBJ1-1; d_gene: NA; v_gene: TRBV12-3/TRBV12-4; CDR3aa: CASSSGGTEAFF; CDR3nt: TGTGCCAGCAGCTCCGGGGGGACTGAAGCTTTCTTT
abundance: NA; j_gene: TRBJ1-1; d_gene: NA; v_gene: TRBV19; CDR3aa: CASSTFFQSTEAFF; CDR3nt: TGTGCCAGTAGCACGTTTTTCCAGAGCACTGAAGCTTTCTTT
abundance: NA; j_gene: TRBJ2-7; d_gene: NA; v_gene: TRBV4-1; CDR3aa: CASSTRDNRDEQYF; CDR3nt: TGCGCCAGCAGCACCCGGGACAACCGGGACGAGCAGTACTTC
abundance: once; j_gene: TRBJ1-4; d_gene: TRBD1; v_gene: TRBV10-3; CDR3aa: CAIGGTATNEKLFF; CDR3nt: TGTGCCATCGGGGGGACAGCCACTAATGAAAAACTGTTTTTT
abundance: NA; j_gene: TRBJ1-2; d_gene: NA; v_gene: TRBV7-2; CDR3aa: CASSLTRFEYGYTF; CDR3nt: TGTGCCAGCAGCTTGACCCGATTCGAATATGGCTACACCTTC
abundance: NA; j_gene: TRBJ2-2; d_gene: TRBD2; v_gene: TRBV3-1/TRBV3-2; CDR3aa: CASSQPLAGLTGELFF; CDR3nt: TGTGCCAGCAGCCAACCACTAGCGGGCCTCACCGGGGAGCTGTTTTTT
abundance: NA; j_gene: TRBJ1-2; d_gene: TRBD1; v_gene: TRBV7-2; CDR3aa: CASSTRQGANGYTF; CDR3nt: TGTGCCAGCAGCACGAGACAGGGGGCGAATGGCTACACCTTC
abundance: NA; j_gene: TRBJ1-2; d_gene: NA; v_gene: TRBV27; CDR3aa: CASSLTRTNYGYTF; CDR3nt: TGTGCCAGCAGTTTGACTCGCACTAACTATGGCTACACCTTC
abundance: NA; j_gene: TRBJ1-6; d_gene: NA; v_gene: TRBV4-2; CDR3aa: CASSQEPPGMAYNSPLHF; CDR3nt: TGTGCCAGCAGCCAAGAGCCCCCCGGTATGGCTTATAATTCACCCCTCCACTTT
abundance: once; j_gene: TRBJ1-2; d_gene: NA; v_gene: TRBV2; CDR3aa: CASSEGGFLYGYTF; CDR3nt: TGTGCCAGCAGTGAAGGGGGGTTCCTCTATGGCTACACCTTC
abundance: once; j_gene: TRBJ1-5; d_gene: NA; v_gene: TRBV24-1; CDR3aa: CATSDVYSNQPQHF; CDR3nt: TGTGCCACCAGTGATGTATATAGCAATCAGCCCCAGCATTTT
abundance: NA; j_gene: TRBJ1-2; d_gene: NA; v_gene: TRBV27; CDR3aa: CASSLGVPGNYGYTF; CDR3nt: TGTGCCAGCAGTTTAGGTGTCCCGGGAAACTATGGCTACACCTTC